The rows below give T cell receptor beta chains drawn from one sample of a study of cytomegalovirus exposure and HLA in healthy donors. Only in-frame clones appear in the TCRdb table, and some are missing; sequencing was by immunoSEQ multiplex PCR. The sample holds roughly 98,000 clones, roughly three quarters seen once. Input material: PBMCs. The receptors stem from a female donor in good health and CMV-seronegative. The CDR3 runs from the conserved cysteine through the conserved F or W. A D gene is named only where the DNA matches it firmly. Expanded clones are given a class, and other clones once, few, many or no size at all.

V: TRBV10-3; J: TRBJ1-1; size: -; D: TRBD1; DNA: TGTGCCATCAGTCTGACAGGGATGAACACTGAAGCTTTCTTT; CDR3: CAISLTGMNTEAFF
V: TRBV7-2; J: TRBJ2-7; size: -; D: TRBD2; DNA: TGTGCCAGCAGCCCCCCGCCGGGTGGGAGGGGCGAGCAGTACTTC; CDR3: CASSPPPGGRGEQYF
V: TRBV6-6; J: TRBJ2-3; size: -; D: -; DNA: TGTGCCAGCAGTTTACAGGCAGGGGGCACAGATACGCAGTATTTT; CDR3: CASSLQAGGTDTQYF
V: TRBV10-1; J: TRBJ2-7; size: -; D: TRBD1; DNA: TGCGCCAGCAGCTTCGGGACAGGGTCCTACGAGCAGTACTTC; CDR3: CASSFGTGSYEQYF
V: TRBV6-5; J: TRBJ2-5; size: -; D: -; DNA: TGTGCCAGCCATAGGTCAGCAGGGCGCGAGGAGACCCAGTACTTC; CDR3: CASHRSAGREETQYF
V: TRBV29-1; J: TRBJ1-1; size: -; D: TRBD1; DNA: TGCAGCGAGGGACAGTCTGAAGCTTTCTTT; CDR3: CSEGQSEAFF
V: TRBV5-1; J: TRBJ1-6; size: -; D: -; DNA: TGCGCCAGCAGCTTGGTCAGGGGAGGGAATTCACCCCTCCACTTT; CDR3: CASSLVRGGNSPLHF
V: TRBV18; J: TRBJ2-1; size: -; D: TRBD1; DNA: TGTGCCAGCGCGAGTGACGGGACAGGGGTTTCCAATGAGCAGTTCTTC; CDR3: CASASDGTGVSNEQFF
V: TRBV19; J: TRBJ2-7; size: once; D: TRBD1; DNA: TGTGCCAGTAGTCATTCGACAGGGGGTTCCTACGAGCAGTACTTC; CDR3: CASSHSTGGSYEQYF
V: TRBV15; J: TRBJ2-7; size: -; D: -; DNA: TGTGCCACCAGCAGCGGGGACTCCTCCTACGAGCAGTACTTC; CDR3: CATSSGDSSYEQYF
V: TRBV5-1; J: TRBJ1-1; size: few; D: TRBD1; DNA: TGCGCCAGCAGCATCGACAGGGGGTCAGGTCGGAACACTGAAGCTTTCTTT; CDR3: CASSIDRGSGRNTEAFF
V: TRBV6-4; J: TRBJ2-3; size: -; D: TRBD2; DNA: TGTGCCAGCAGTGACTCTAGCGGGAGGGGAGCGGATACGCAGTATTTT; CDR3: CASSDSSGRGADTQYF
V: TRBV27; J: TRBJ2-7; size: -; D: -; DNA: TGTGCCAGCAGTTCCGGGCAGGGTGGTGACTACGAGCAGTACTTC; CDR3: CASSSGQGGDYEQYF
V: TRBV7-3; J: TRBJ2-3; size: once; D: TRBD2; DNA: TGTGCCAGCAGCGCGGGACTAGCGGGGGGCACAGATACGCAGTATTTT; CDR3: CASSAGLAGGTDTQYF
V: TRBV9; J: TRBJ2-1; size: -; D: -; DNA: TGTGCCAGCGGGCCCCCTAGCGACAGTCACAATGAGCAGTTCTTC; CDR3: CASGPPSDSHNEQFF
V: TRBV6-4; J: TRBJ2-1; size: -; D: -; DNA: TGTGCCAGCAGTGACTCGAGAGAGGGTGGTGGAAATGAGCAGTTCTTC; CDR3: CASSDSREGGGNEQFF
V: TRBV5-1; J: TRBJ1-1; size: -; D: -; DNA: TGCGCCAGCTCACCTCAGGGCCAGAACACTGAAGCTTTCTTT; CDR3: CASSPQGQNTEAFF
V: TRBV19; J: TRBJ1-1; size: few; D: -; DNA: TGTGCCAGTCTTTACCGGGACAAAGCTTTCTTT; CDR3: CASLYRDKAFF
V: TRBV18; J: TRBJ1-5; size: -; D: TRBD1; DNA: TGTGCCAGCTCACCGGGCACAGGGGGAGAGAATCAGCCCCAGCATTTT; CDR3: CASSPGTGGENQPQHF
V: TRBV7-9; J: TRBJ1-3; size: -; D: TRBD1; DNA: TGTTCCAGCAGCAGGGGGACAGTAGTTGGAAACACCATATATTTT; CDR3: CSSSRGTVVGNTIYF
V: TRBV19; J: TRBJ2-5; size: -; D: -; DNA: TGTGCCAGTAGTAAGCGAGTAGGAGAGACCCAGTACTTC; CDR3: CASSKRVGETQYF
V: TRBV6-5; J: TRBJ2-3; size: few; D: -; DNA: TGTGCCAGCAGTTACGAGGATCGCACAGATACGCAGTATTTT; CDR3: CASSYEDRTDTQYF
V: TRBV9; J: TRBJ2-6; size: -; D: -; DNA: TGTGCCAGCAGCACTAACCCCAGAGTCTCTGGGGCCAACGTCCTGACTTTC; CDR3: CASSTNPRVSGANVLTF
V: TRBV6-5; J: TRBJ1-2; size: few; D: -; DNA: TGTGCCAGCAGTAGACAAAACTATGGCTACACCTTC; CDR3: CASSRQNYGYTF
V: TRBV6-4; J: TRBJ2-7; size: -; D: TRBD2; DNA: TGTGCCAGCAGTGAACAGGGGCTAGCGGGAGATGAGCAGTACTTC; CDR3: CASSEQGLAGDEQYF
V: TRBV2; J: TRBJ1-1; size: -; D: TRBD1; DNA: TGTGCCAGCAGTGGGTTGAGGACCGGACAGGGGGCTGAAGCTTTCTTT; CDR3: CASSGLRTGQGAEAFF
V: TRBV27; J: TRBJ1-2; size: -; D: -; DNA: TGTGCCAGCAGTTTAGAACCCGCCGGACAGTTTAGAGGCTACACCTTC; CDR3: CASSLEPAGQFRGYTF
V: TRBV7-2; J: TRBJ1-1; size: -; D: -; DNA: TGTGCCAGCAGCCCGCGCCGGAGCCAGGGGGCTTTCTTT; CDR3: CASSPRRSQGAFF
V: TRBV7-9; J: TRBJ2-1; size: -; D: TRBD2; DNA: TGTGCCAGCAGCTCAGACCTCATAGCGGGAGGGAAGCACAATGAGCAGTTCTTC; CDR3: CASSSDLIAGGKHNEQFF
V: TRBV5-1; J: TRBJ2-1; size: -; D: TRBD1; DNA: TGCGCCAGCAGCTTGGAGGGACAGGTCTCCTACAATGAGCAGTTCTTC; CDR3: CASSLEGQVSYNEQFF
V: TRBV28; J: TRBJ2-7; size: -; D: -; DNA: TGTGCCAGCAGTTTTGAATACGAGCAGTACTTC; CDR3: CASSFEYEQYF
V: TRBV7-8; J: TRBJ2-7; size: -; D: TRBD1; DNA: TGTGCCAGCAGCTTTGACAGGGGGATGAACTCCTACGAGCAGTACTTC; CDR3: CASSFDRGMNSYEQYF
V: TRBV19; J: TRBJ1-5; size: -; D: -; DNA: TGTGCCAGTAGTGCGATCCGGGGAGGGCCTAATCAGCCCCAGCATTTT; CDR3: CASSAIRGGPNQPQHF